These 20 T cell receptor beta chains came from one sample sequenced in a study of blood T cell repertoires in COVID-19. Assay used: immunoSEQ multiplex PCR; TCRdb lists only in-frame clones, some missing. The sample includes approximately 300,000 clones, about 90% seen only once; the top ten take 1%. What was sequenced was peripheral blood. The origin of the receptors is a woman aged 40-49 years with COVID-19, enrolled during active disease.

On this clone: In the same sample, other DNA sequences code for this CDR3. V is TRBV18 and J is TRBJ1-1; D is perhaps TRBD1 (5 bases). Germline lookup yields CDR1 KGHSH and CDR2 LQKENI. Trimming took 3 bases from V and 4 from J, leaving 6 bases between them. The length of the CDR3 is 12 residues. The CDR3 sequence: CASSPDSTEAFF. The CDR3, as DNA: TGTGCCAGCTCACCCGACAGCACTGAAGCTTTCTTT.

This chain connects TRBV2 to TRBJ2-2, with D hard to call. CDR1 and CDR2 (germline): SNHLY, FYNNEI. The CDR3 consists of 15 residues. With 5 bases removed from V and 4 bases from J, the gap between germline ends came to 14 bases. The CDR3 reads CASSSSHLGTGELFF. For the CDR3, the DNA is TGTGCCAGCAGTTCCTCTCACCTAGGCACCGGGGAGCTGTTTTTT.

The chain couples TRBV18 to TRBJ2-6; tentative D call: TRBD1 (6 bases). Trimming shortened V by 0 bases and J by 2 bases, and 11 bases separated the two germline ends. Per germline, CDR1 KGHSH and CDR2 LQKENI. The CDR3 is 17 amino acids. CDR3 DNA sequence: TGTGCCAGCTCACCACCTAGCTCAGGGGCTGGGGCCAACGTCCTGACTTTC. Amino acids: CASSPPSSGAGANVLTF.

The chain combines TRBV7-9 with TRBJ2-7; TRBD1 aligns across 8 bases. The CDR3 runs 15 residues. CDR1 is SEHNR and CDR2 is FQNEAQ in the germline V gene (reference sequence). Trimming removed 5 bases from V and 2 bases from J; junction bases left unmatched: 8. The CDR3, as DNA: TGTGCCAGCAGCCCCACGGGACAGGCTCCCTACGAGCAGTACTTC. Its protein product is CASSPTGQAPYEQYF.

The J gene is TRBJ2-7, the V gene TRBV27, with TRBD1 as a possible D gene (6 bases). Germline CDR1 MNHEY, CDR2 SMNVEV (reference sequence). Deletions cut 5 bases from V and 3 bases from J, with 17 bases between. The CDR3 consists of 15 residues. In DNA form, the CDR3 reads TGTGCCAGCAGTCTAACCGGTTGGGGACACTACGAGCAGTACTTC. Translating it yields CASSLTGWGHYEQYF.

The gene calls are TRBV2 and TRBJ1-2; D not certain. The germline gives CDR1 SNHLY, CDR2 FYNNEI. The CDR3 is 15 residues long. Trimming stripped 0 bases from V and 8 bases from J, with 16 bases between. The CDR3 bases are TGTGCCAGCAGTGAAGCGCTTGGACTCAGAGGGGGCTACACCTTC. This gives the protein CASSEALGLRGGYTF.

In nucleotides, the CDR3 is TGTGCCAGCACCCCGAGTGACACCATATATTTT. Encoded protein: CASTPSDTIYF. J is TRBJ1-3 and V is TRBV12-3 or TRBV12-4; D not resolved. The CDR3 consists of 11 residues. V dropped 7 bases and J dropped 8 bases, with 9 bases sitting between them.

The chain carries TRBV18 and TRBJ1-5; D possibly corresponds to TRBD1 (6 bases). Germline lookup yields CDR1 KGHSH and CDR2 LQKENI. V was pared by 0 bases and J by 5 bases, with 11 bases between. The CDR3 is 15 residues long. The CDR3 bases are TGTGCCAGCTCACCACCGACAGGCCCAGATCAGCCCCAGCATTTT. Translating gives CASSPPTGPDQPQHF.

This rearrangement joins TRBV3-1 (or the pseudogene TRBV3-2) to TRBJ2-7, with 10 positions matching TRBD1. V lost 1 base, J lost 6 bases, and 12 bases stayed unmatched. The CDR3 is made up of 17 amino acids. Germline V CDR1 and CDR2: LGHDT, YNNKEL (reference sequence). The CDR3, as DNA: TGTGCCAGCAGCCAAGCGATAGGACAGGGGGAAGGTTGCGAGCAGTACTTC. Translated: CASSQAIGQGEGCEQYF.

The chain combines TRBV28 with TRBJ1-2; 7 bases map to TRBD1. CDR3 size: 13 residues. Germline V gives CDR1 MDHEN, CDR2 SYDVKM. Trimming at V came to 3 bases and at J to 5 bases, leaving 3 bases not matched to a gene. CDR3 residues: CASSLTGPYGYTF. As DNA, the CDR3 is TGTGCCAGCAGTTTGACAGGGCCTTATGGCTACACCTTC.

The chain joins TRBV6-5 to TRBJ2-3; 10 bases line up with TRBD2. After removal of 5 bases from V and 2 bases from J, the junction contained 1 base not matched to a gene. The CDR3 totals 14 residues. Germline assignment: CDR1 MNHEY and CDR2 SVGAGI. The DNA for the CDR3 is TGTGCCAGCAGTAGCGGGAGGGACACAGATACGCAGTATTTT. Translated: CASSSGRDTDTQYF.

The chain employs TRBV6-5 and TRBJ2-2, with TRBD1 as a possible D gene (6 bases). The CDR3 is 15 residues long. V lost 5 bases, J lost 0 bases, and 10 bases lay in between. Germline CDR1 reads MNHEY; CDR2 reads SVGAGI. The CDR3: CASSRGQTNTGELFF. In nucleotides, the CDR3 is TGTGCCAGCAGTCGCGGACAGACGAACACCGGGGAGCTGTTTTTT.

For the CDR3, the DNA is TGTGCCAGCAGCCCCGCCCCCAGTATGAACACTGAAGCTTTCTTT. Its translation: CASSPAPSMNTEAFF. The chain links TRBV7-2 to TRBJ1-1; D is unresolved. CDR1 SGHTA and CDR2 FQGNSA come from the germline V gene. This CDR3 comprises 15 residues. Trimming shortened V by 5 bases and J by 0 bases, and 13 bases separated the two germline ends.

The chain combines TRBV2 with TRBJ1-1; D is unresolved. Germline V lookup: CDR1 SNHLY, CDR2 FYNNEI. This CDR3 is 13 amino acids long. Deletions cut 3 bases from V and 1 base from J, with 6 bases between. This CDR3 is CASSEQRNTEAFF. CDR3 nucleotides: TGTGCCAGCAGTGAGCAGCGGAACACTGAAGCTTTCTTT.

The CDR3 reads CASSATGTGNYGYTF. The DNA of the CDR3 is TGTGCCAGCAGCGCAACCGGGACAGGGAACTATGGCTACACCTTC. This chain uses TRBV7-8 with TRBJ1-2; 9 bases align to TRBD1. The ends lost 5 bases at V and 2 bases at J; junction bases unmatched: 6. The germline CDR1 and CDR2 sequences are SGHVS and FQNEAQ. This CDR3 comprises 15 residues.

The chain combines TRBV6-6 with TRBJ1-4, with D unresolved. Trimming pared 5 bases from V and 0 bases from J, leaving 10 bases between. There are 15 residues in the CDR3. From germline, CDR1 is MNHNY and CDR2 SVGAGI (reference sequence). The CDR3 loop reads CASSLYSATNEKLFF. DNA of the CDR3: TGTGCCAGCAGTCTTTACAGTGCAACTAATGAAAAACTGTTTTTT.

This clone was seen only once. V usage is TRBV27 and J usage is TRBJ2-7, with 14 nucleotides matching TRBD2. This CDR3 spans 21 amino acids. The germline CDR1 and CDR2 sequences are MNHEY and SMNVEV (reference sequence). V trimming: 5 bases; J trimming: 2 bases; junction bases outside the gene matches: 20. The CDR3 DNA is TGTGCCAGCAGTAGCCACGTCGTTCCGGGACTAGCGGGAGAGGAGGCCTACGAGCAGTACTTC. It encodes CASSSHVVPGLAGEEAYEQYF.

The rearrangement joins TRBV6-5 to TRBJ2-7; tentative D call: TRBD2 (6 bases). Per the germline V gene, CDR1 is MNHEY and CDR2 is SVGAGI. CDR3 length: 12 residues. Deletions cut 8 bases from V and 2 bases from J, with 10 bases between. The CDR3 DNA sequence: TGTGCCAGCCGGAGGGAAACCTACGAGCAGTACTTC. It is translated as CASRRETYEQYF.

Only a few counts were recorded for this clone. This chain's CDR3 is CASSPTPSGGTQETQYF. The DNA for the CDR3 is TGTGCCAGCAGCCCTACCCCTAGCGGGGGGACCCAAGAGACCCAGTACTTC. This chain uses TRBV7-6 with TRBJ2-5; 11 bases fit TRBD2. V lost 5 bases to trimming and J lost 1 base; unmatched junction nucleotides: 9. Germline V gene sequence: CDR1 SGHVS, CDR2 FNYEAQ. The CDR3 sequence is 17 residues long.

The rearrangement uses TRBV5-1 and TRBJ1-1, with D tentatively TRBD1 (6 bases). The CDR3 is made up of 15 amino acids. CDR1 is SGHRS and CDR2 is YFSETQ in the germline V gene. The V end lost 0 bases, the J end lost 4 bases, and 13 bases lay between the germline ends. The CDR3 coding sequence is TGCGCCAGCAGCTTGGACAGGGTAATGGGCACTGAAGCTTTCTTT. This translates into CASSLDRVMGTEAFF.